The present T cell receptor (beta chain) was sequenced within a study of graft-versus-host responses after intestinal transplantation. Study outcomes and limitations: Declines in HvG clones occurring early post-transplant were associated with peak circulating GvH clone levels.

V was clipped by 2 bases and J by 3 bases; unmatched bases: 8. Germline lookup yields CDR1 SGHDT and CDR2 YYEEEE. The CDR3 consists of 15 residues. In its sample, this clone is medium-sized. TCRdb's copy holds only in-frame clones and misses some; the assay was immunoSEQ multiplex PCR. The sample yields roughly 14,000 clones, roughly 35% seen once. The authors combined 200,000 CFSE-labeled responder cells with 200,000 irradiated, violet-dye-labeled stimulator cells in plates. The J gene is TRBJ2-7, the V gene TRBV5-6; the match to TRBD2 covers 7 bases. The clonotype comes from a human patient who received an intestinal transplant. Sequencing was performed on alloreactive CD8+ T cells from a mixed lymphocyte reaction culture, taken before intestinal transplant. Subset specified: CFSE-low proliferating T cells sorted from approximately six-day pre-transplant mixed lymphocyte reaction (GvH or HvG direction). The CDR3 DNA reads TGTGCCAGCAGCTTCGGACTAGGGCCCCTCTACGAGCAGTACTTC. Translating it yields CASSFGLGPLYEQYF.